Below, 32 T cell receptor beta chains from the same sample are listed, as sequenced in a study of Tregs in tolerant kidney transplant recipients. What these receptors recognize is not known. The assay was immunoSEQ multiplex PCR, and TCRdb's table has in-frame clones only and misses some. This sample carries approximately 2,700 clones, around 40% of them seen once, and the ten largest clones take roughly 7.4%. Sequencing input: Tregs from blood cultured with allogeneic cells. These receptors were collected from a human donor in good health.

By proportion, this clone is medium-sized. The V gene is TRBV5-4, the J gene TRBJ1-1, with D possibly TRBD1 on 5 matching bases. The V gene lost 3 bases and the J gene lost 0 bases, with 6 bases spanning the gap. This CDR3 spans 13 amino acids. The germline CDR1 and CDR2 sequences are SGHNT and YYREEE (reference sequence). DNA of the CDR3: TGTGCCAGCAGCTCGGGACTGAACACTGAAGCTTTCTTT. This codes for CASSSGLNTEAFF. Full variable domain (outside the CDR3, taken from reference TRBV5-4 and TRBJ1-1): ETGVTQSPTHLIKTRGQQVTLRCSSQSGHNTVSWYQQALGQGPQFIFQYYREEENGRGNFPPRFSGLQFPNYSSELNVNALELDDSALYLCASSSGLNTEAFFGQGTRLTVV.

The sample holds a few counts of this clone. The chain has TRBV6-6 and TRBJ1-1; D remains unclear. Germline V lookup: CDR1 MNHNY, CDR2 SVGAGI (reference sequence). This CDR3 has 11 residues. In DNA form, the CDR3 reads TGTGCTATAACTGCTGGGGAAGGAGCTTTCTTT. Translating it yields CAITAGEGAFF.

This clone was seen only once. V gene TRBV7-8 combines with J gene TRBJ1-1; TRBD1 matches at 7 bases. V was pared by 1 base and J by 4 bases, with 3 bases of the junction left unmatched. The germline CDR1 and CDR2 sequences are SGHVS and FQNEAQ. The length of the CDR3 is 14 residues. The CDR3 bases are TGTGCCAGCAGCTTAGAGGGGGCAAGCACTGAAGCTTTCTTT. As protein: CASSLEGASTEAFF.

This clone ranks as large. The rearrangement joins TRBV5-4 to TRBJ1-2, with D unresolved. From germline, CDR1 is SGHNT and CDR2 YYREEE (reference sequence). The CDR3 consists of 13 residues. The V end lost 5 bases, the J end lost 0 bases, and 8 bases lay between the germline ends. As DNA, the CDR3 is TGTGCCAGCAGTAGGGAGTCTAACTATGGCTACACCTTC. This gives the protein CASSRESNYGYTF. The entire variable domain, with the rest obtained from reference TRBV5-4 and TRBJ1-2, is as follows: ETGVTQSPTHLIKTRGQQVTLRCSSQSGHNTVSWYQQALGQGPQFIFQYYREEENGRGNFPPRFSGLQFPNYSSELNVNALELDDSALYLCASSRESNYGYTFGSGTRLTVV.

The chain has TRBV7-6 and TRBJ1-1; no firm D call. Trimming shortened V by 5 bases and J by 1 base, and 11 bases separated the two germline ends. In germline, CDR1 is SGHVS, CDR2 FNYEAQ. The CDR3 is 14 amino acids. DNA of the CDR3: TGTGCCAGCAGCGCGTCCTACAGGAACACTGAAGCTTTCTTT. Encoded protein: CASSASYRNTEAFF.

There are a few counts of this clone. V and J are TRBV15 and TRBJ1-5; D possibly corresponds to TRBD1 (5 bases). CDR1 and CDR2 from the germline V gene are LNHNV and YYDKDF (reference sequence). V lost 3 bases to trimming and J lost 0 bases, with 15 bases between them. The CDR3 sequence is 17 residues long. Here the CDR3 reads CATSRDPGYYSNQPQHF. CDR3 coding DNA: TGTGCCACCAGCAGGGATCCAGGGTATTATAGCAATCAGCCCCAGCATTTT.

The CDR3 sequence: CASSLPPGQRSGGYTF. CDR3 sequence (DNA): TGTGCCAGCAGCTTGCCTCCGGGACAGCGGTCGGGTGGCTACACCTTC. This chain uses TRBV4-2 with TRBJ1-2, with 7 bases matching TRBD1. V lost 5 bases to trimming and J lost 7 bases; unmatched junction nucleotides: 16. The V gene's germline CDR1 is LGHNA and CDR2 YNFKEQ. This CDR3 comprises 16 residues.

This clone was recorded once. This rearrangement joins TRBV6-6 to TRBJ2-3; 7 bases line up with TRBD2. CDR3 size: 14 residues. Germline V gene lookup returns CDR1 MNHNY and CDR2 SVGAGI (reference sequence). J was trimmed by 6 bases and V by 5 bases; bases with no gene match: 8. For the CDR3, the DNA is TGTGCCAGCAGTGCCCTCCGGGGGGTGGATACGCAGTATTTT. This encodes CASSALRGVDTQYF.

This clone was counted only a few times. The CDR3 reads CASSLDGAWGKDTQYF. The CDR3 region has the DNA TGTGCCAGCAGCTTAGATGGAGCTTGGGGAAAAGATACGCAGTATTTT. The chain uses TRBV13 and TRBJ2-3; unclear D gene. Deletions cut 1 base from V and 5 bases from J, with 16 bases between. Germline assignment: CDR1 PRHDT and CDR2 FYEKMQ (reference sequence). CDR3 length: 16 residues.

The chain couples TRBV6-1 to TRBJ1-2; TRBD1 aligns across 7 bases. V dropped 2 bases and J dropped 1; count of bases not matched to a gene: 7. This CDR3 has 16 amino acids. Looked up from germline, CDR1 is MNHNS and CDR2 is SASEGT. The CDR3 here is CASSERRAGGNYGYTF. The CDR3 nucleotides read TGTGCCAGCAGTGAAAGGCGGGCAGGGGGTAACTATGGCTACACCTTC.

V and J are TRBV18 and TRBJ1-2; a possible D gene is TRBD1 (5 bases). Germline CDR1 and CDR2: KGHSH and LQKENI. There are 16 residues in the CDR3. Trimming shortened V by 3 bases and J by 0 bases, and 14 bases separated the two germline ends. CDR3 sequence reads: CASSPPDRRANYGYTF. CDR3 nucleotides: TGTGCCAGCTCACCCCCAGACAGACGAGCTAACTATGGCTACACCTTC. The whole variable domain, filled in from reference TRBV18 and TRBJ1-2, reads NAGVMQNPRHLVRRRGQEARLRCSPMKGHSHVYWYRQLPEEGLKFMVYLQKENIIDESGMPKERFSAEFPKEGPSILRIQQVVRGDSAAYFCASSPPDRRANYGYTFGSGTRLTVV.

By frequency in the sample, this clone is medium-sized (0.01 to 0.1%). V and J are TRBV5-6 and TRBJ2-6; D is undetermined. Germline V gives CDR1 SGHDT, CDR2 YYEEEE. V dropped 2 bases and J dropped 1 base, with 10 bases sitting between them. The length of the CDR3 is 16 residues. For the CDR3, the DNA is TGTGCCAGCAGCTTTACTTACACTTCTGGGGCCAACGTCCTGACTTTC. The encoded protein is CASSFTYTSGANVLTF.

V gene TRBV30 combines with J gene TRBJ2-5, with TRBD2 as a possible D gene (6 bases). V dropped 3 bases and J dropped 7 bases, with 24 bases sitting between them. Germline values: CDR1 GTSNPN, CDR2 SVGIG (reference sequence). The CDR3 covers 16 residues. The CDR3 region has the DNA TGTGCCTGGAGCGAAGGTTGGGCTAGCGTTCAGGGGACCCAGTACTTC. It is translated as CAWSEGWASVQGTQYF.

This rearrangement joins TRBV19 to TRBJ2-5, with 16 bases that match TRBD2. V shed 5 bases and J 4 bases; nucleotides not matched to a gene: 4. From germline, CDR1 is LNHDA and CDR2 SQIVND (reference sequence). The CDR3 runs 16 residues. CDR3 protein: CASSLGLAGGRETQYF. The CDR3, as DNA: TGTGCCAGTAGTTTGGGACTAGCGGGAGGGAGAGAGACCCAGTACTTC.

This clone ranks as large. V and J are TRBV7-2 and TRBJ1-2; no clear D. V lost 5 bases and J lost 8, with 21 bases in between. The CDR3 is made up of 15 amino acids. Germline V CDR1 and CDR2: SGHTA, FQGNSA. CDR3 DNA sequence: TGTGCCAGCAGCCCTGAGAGTCGGGTTAGGTTGGGCTACACCTTC. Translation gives CASSPESRVRLGYTF.

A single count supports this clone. For the CDR3, the DNA is TGTGCCAGCAGCTTAGCGCAAGGCCTATATGGCTACACCTTC. Its protein product is CASSLAQGLYGYTF. The chain recombines TRBV7-8 with TRBJ1-2; no firm D call. Germline CDR1 SGHVS, CDR2 FQNEAQ. Trimming left V 0 bases short and J 5 bases short, with 10 bases between. This CDR3 has 14 amino acids. Full variable domain (missing parts from reference TRBV7-8 and TRBJ1-2): GAGVSQSPRYKVAKRGQDVALRCDPISGHVSLFWYQQALGQGPEFLTYFQNEAQLDKSGLPSDRFFAERPEGSVSTLKIQRTQQEDSAVYLCASSLAQGLYGYTFGSGTRLTVV.

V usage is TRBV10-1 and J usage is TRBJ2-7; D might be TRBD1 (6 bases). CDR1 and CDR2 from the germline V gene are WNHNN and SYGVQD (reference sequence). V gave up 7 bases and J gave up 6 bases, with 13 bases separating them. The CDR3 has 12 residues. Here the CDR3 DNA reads TGCGCCAGCAAACAGGGAGAGGTCGAGCAGTACTTC. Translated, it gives CASKQGEVEQYF.

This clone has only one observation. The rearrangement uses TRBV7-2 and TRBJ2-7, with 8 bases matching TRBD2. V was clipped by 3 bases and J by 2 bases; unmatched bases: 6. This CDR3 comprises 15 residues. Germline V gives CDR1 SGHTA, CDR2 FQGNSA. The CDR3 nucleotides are TGTGCCAGCAGCTTGGCTAGCGGGTCTACCTACGAGCAGTACTTC. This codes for CASSLASGSTYEQYF.

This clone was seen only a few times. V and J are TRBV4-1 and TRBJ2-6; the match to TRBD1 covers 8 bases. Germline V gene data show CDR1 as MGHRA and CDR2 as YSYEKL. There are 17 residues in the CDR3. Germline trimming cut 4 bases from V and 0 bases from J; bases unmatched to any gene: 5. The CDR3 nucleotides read TGCGCCAGCAGCCGAGGACAGGGTTTCTCTGGGGCCAACGTCCTGACTTTC. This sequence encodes CASSRGQGFSGANVLTF.

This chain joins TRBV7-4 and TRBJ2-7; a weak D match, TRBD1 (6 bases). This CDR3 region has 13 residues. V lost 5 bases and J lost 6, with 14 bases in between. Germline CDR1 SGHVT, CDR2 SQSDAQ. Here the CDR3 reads CASSRPDRGEQYF. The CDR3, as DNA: TGTGCCAGCAGCCGCCCGGACAGAGGCGAGCAGTACTTC. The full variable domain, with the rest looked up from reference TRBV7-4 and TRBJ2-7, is GAGVSQSPRYKVAKRGRDVALRCDSISGHVTLYWYRQTLGQGSEVLTYSQSDAQRDKSGRPSGRFSAERPERSVSTLKIQRTEQGDSAVYLCASSRPDRGEQYFGPGTRLTVT.

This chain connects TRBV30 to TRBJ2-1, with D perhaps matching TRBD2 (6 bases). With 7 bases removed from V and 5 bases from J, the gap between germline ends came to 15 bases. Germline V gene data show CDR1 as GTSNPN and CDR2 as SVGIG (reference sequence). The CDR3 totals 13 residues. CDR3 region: CAYRDSRHNEQFF. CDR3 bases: TGTGCCTACCGGGACTCCCGACACAATGAGCAGTTCTTC.

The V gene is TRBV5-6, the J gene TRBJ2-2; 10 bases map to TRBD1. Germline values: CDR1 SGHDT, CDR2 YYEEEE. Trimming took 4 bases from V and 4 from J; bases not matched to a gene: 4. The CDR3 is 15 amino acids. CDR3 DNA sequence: TGTGCCAGCAGCCTGACAGGGGGCGTCACCGGGGAGCTGTTTTTT. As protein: CASSLTGGVTGELFF.

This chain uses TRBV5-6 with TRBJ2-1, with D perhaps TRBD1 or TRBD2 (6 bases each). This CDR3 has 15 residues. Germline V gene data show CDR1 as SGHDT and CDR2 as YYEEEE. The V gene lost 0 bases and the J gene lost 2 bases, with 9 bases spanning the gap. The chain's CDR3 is CASSLAGAPYNEQFF. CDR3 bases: TGTGCCAGCAGCTTGGCGGGGGCCCCCTACAATGAGCAGTTCTTC.

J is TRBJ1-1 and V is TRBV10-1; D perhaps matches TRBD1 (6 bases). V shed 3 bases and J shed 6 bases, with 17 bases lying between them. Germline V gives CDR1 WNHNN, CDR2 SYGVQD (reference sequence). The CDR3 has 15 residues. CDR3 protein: CASSDRSTGHAEAFF. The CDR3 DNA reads TGCGCCAGCAGTGACCGATCTACAGGGCACGCTGAAGCTTTCTTT.

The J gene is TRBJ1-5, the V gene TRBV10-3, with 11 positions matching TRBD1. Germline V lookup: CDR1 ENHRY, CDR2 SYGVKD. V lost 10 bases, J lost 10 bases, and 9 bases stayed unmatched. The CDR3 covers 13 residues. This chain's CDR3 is CATRTGGSNPQHF. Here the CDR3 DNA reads TGTGCCACTCGGACAGGGGGCAGCAATCCCCAGCATTTT.

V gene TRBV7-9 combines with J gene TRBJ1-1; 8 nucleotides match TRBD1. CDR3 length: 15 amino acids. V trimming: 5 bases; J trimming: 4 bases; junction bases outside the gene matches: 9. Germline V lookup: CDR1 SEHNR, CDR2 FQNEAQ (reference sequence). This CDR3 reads CASSLSPTGATEAFF. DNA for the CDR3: TGTGCCAGCAGCCTCTCCCCGACAGGGGCCACTGAAGCTTTCTTT.

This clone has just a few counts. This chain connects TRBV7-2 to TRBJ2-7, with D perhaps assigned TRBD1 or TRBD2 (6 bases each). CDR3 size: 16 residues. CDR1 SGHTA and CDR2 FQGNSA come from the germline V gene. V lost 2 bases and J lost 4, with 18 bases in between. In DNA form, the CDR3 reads TGTGCCAGCAGCTTACAAGGTGCAAGGGGGGCATACGAGCAGTACTTC. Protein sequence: CASSLQGARGAYEQYF.

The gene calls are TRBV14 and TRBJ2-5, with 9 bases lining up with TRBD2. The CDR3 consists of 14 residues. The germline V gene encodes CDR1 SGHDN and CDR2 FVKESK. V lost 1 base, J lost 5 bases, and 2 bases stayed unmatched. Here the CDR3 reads CASSQVLAGETQYF. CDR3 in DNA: TGTGCCAGCAGCCAAGTCCTAGCGGGGGAGACCCAGTACTTC.

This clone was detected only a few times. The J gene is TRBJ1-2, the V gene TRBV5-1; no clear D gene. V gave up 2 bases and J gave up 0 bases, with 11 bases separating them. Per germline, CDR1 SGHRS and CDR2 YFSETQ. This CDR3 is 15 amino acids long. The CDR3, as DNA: TGCGCCAGCAGCTTAGGTTTTCTAGCTAACTATGGCTACACCTTC. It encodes CASSLGFLANYGYTF.

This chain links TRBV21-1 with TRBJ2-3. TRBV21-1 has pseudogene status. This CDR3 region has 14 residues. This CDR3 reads CASSPQGPGDTQYF. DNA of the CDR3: TGTGCCAGCAGCCCCCAAGGACCCGGAGATACGCAGTATTTT.

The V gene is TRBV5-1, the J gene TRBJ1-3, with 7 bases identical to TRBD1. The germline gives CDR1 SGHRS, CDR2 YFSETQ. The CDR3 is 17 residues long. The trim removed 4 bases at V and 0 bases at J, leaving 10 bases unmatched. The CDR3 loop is CASSNPGGVYSGNTIYF. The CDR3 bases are TGCGCCAGCAGCAACCCAGGGGGGGTGTACTCTGGAAACACCATATATTTT.

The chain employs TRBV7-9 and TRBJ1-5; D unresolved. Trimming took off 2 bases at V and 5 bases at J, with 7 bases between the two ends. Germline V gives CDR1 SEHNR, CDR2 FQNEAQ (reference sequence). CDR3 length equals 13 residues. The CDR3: CASSLREHQPQHF. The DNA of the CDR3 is TGTGCCAGCAGCTTAAGGGAGCATCAGCCCCAGCATTTT.